The 8 T cell receptor beta chains presented below share a single source sample, sequenced in a study of OX40 agonist ivuxolimab in advanced cancers. The repertoire was sequenced with immunoSEQ multiplex PCR; TCRdb's copy has only in-frame clones and lacks some. The sample includes around 31,000 clones, roughly nine tenths of them seen just once. The sample consisted of CD4+ or CD8+ T cells sorted from blood, taken in a trial of the OX40 agonist ivuxolimab. These receptors all stem from an adult with an advanced solid tumor such as melanoma, head and neck, liver or kidney cancer.

This chain uses TRBV7-2 with TRBJ2-2; D gene unclear. The CDR3 extends over 14 amino acids. V was cut by 1 base and J by 2 bases, with 5 bases left in between. Germline-derived CDR1 and CDR2 are SGHTA and FQGNSA. Here the CDR3 reads CASSLVGNTGELFF. In nucleotides, the CDR3 is TGTGCCAGCAGCTTAGTGGGAAACACCGGGGAGCTGTTTTTT.

CDR3 coding DNA: TGTGCCAGCAGTTGGGGAGGTAGGGGGCGGTACGAGCAGTACTTC. This gives the protein CASSWGGRGRYEQYF. This chain connects TRBV27 to TRBJ2-7; TRBD1 might be the D (7 bases). The CDR3 contains 15 residues. V was cut by 4 bases and J by 4 bases, with 17 bases left in between. Germline-derived CDR1 and CDR2 are MNHEY and SMNVEV (reference sequence).

The chain links TRBV7-8 to TRBJ2-5, with D possibly called TRBD1 or TRBD2 (6 bases each). This CDR3 contains 15 residues. Trimming stripped 0 bases from V and 8 bases from J, with 16 bases between. Looked up from germline, CDR1 is SGHVS and CDR2 is FQNEAQ. Written as DNA, the CDR3 is TGTGCCAGCAGCTTAGCGGGGGGCCCGGTTCCCACCCAGTACTTC. Translating it yields CASSLAGGPVPTQYF.

The V call is TRBV27, the J call TRBJ1-1, with D possibly matching TRBD1 (5 bases). V lost 6 bases and J lost 4, with 18 bases in between. The CDR3 has 15 residues. The germline V gene encodes CDR1 MNHEY and CDR2 SMNVEV (reference sequence). The CDR3 nucleotides read TGTGCCAGCAGCCAAGGGGTGGGGGTAGGCACTGAAGCTTTCTTT. Amino acid sequence: CASSQGVGVGTEAFF.

The chain has TRBV23-1 and TRBJ2-5; TRBD1 agrees at 11 bases. TRBV23-1 is flagged as an ORF with uncertain function. The CDR3 spans 15 residues. V shed 2 bases and J 6 bases; nucleotides not matched to a gene: 5. The CDR3, as DNA: TGCGCCAGCAGTCAACTGGGACAGGGGGGTCAGACCCAGTACTTC. This translates into CASSQLGQGGQTQYF.

Of note for this clone: In the same sample, other DNA sequences code for this CDR3. The chain employs TRBV19 and TRBJ2-1; D uncertain. In germline, CDR1 is LNHDA, CDR2 SQIVND (reference sequence). This CDR3 has 15 amino acids. V lost 1 base, J lost 1 base, and 8 bases lay in between. The CDR3 DNA reads as TGTGCCAGTAGTATAGCGACTCGGTCCTACAATGAGCAGTTCTTC. Its protein product is CASSIATRSYNEQFF.

CDR3 DNA: TGTGCCAGTAGTAAGGACGATAACTATGGCTACACCTTC. It encodes CASSKDDNYGYTF. This rearrangement joins TRBV19 to TRBJ1-2; D not certain. This CDR3 comprises 13 residues. Trimming took 4 bases from V and 1 from J, leaving 7 bases between them. The germline gives CDR1 LNHDA, CDR2 SQIVND (reference sequence).

The chain couples TRBV5-1 to TRBJ2-7; D might be TRBD2 (7 bases). Trimming took 2 bases from V and 0 from J, leaving 15 bases between them. The CDR3 is made up of 16 amino acids. CDR1 is SGHRS, CDR2 YFSETQ, per germline. The CDR3, as DNA: TGCGCCAGCAGCTTAGGGGGAGGGCAACTCTCCTACGAGCAGTACTTC. Amino acids: CASSLGGGQLSYEQYF.